The 20 T cell receptor beta chains below come from one sample, sequenced in a study of molecular identifiers for immune sequencing clone quantification. TCRdb reprocessed the PCR reads via MiXCR and lists one record per CDR3 protein. The data contain about 510,000 distinct CDR3 sequences, under 30% of them singletons. The sequenced sample consisted of naive CD8+ T cells from blood, with Jurkat cell RNA spiked in. Subset indicated: FACS-sorted CD8+CD4-CCR7+CD45RA+ naive T cells. These receptor sequences come from a human donor in good health. Some libraries in this study had Jurkat cell RNA spiked in.

This clonotype was recorded a few times. This chain links TRBV6-2 or TRBV6-3 with TRBJ2-3, with 7 bases matching TRBD1. The germline V gene has CDR1 MNHEY and CDR2 SVGEGT. The length of the CDR3 is 16 residues. V lost 2 bases, J lost 2 bases, and 7 bases stayed unmatched. For the CDR3, the DNA is TGTGCCAGCAGTTACACTGGGACAGCCAACACAGATACGCAGTATTTT. Its protein is CASSYTGTANTDTQYF.

This clonotype was counted only a few times. The chain uses TRBV19 and TRBJ2-3; TRBD1 matches at 7 bases. The CDR3 is 15 amino acids. V was clipped by 5 bases and J by 2 bases; unmatched bases: 7. CDR1 and CDR2 from the germline V gene are LNHDA and SQIVND (reference sequence). Here the CDR3 DNA reads TGTGCCAGTAGTCTGACAGGGTCCTTCACAGATACGCAGTATTTT. Translating gives CASSLTGSFTDTQYF. Drawing the rest from reference TRBV19 and TRBJ2-3, the complete variable domain is DGGITQSPKYLFRKEGQNVTLSCEQNLNHDAMYWYRQDPGQGLRLIYYSQIVNDFQKGDIAEGYSVSREKKESFPLTVTSAQKNPTAFYLCASSLTGSFTDTQYFGPGTRLTVL.

This clonotype was counted only a few times. The rearrangement joins TRBV13 to TRBJ2-1; D may be TRBD1 or TRBD2 (6 bases each). Germline CDR1 is PRHDT and CDR2 is FYEKMQ (reference sequence). CDR3 length: 14 residues. V was trimmed by 0 bases and J by 7 bases, leaving 10 bases between them. The CDR3 bases are TGTGCCAGCAGCTTAGGCAGAGGGGGGAATGAGCAGTTCTTC. Its translation is CASSLGRGGNEQFF.

The chain recombines TRBV3-1 with TRBJ2-3; D may correspond to TRBD1 or TRBD2 (6 bases each). The CDR3 is made up of 15 amino acids. V shed 0 bases and J shed 6 bases, with 13 bases lying between them. The V gene's germline CDR1 is LGHDT and CDR2 YNNKEL (reference sequence). The CDR3 here is CASSQDGGGIDTQYF. Written as DNA, the CDR3 is TGTGCCAGCAGCCAAGACGGGGGCGGGATCGATACGCAGTATTTT.

This clonotype was detected many times. The chain recombines TRBV27 with TRBJ2-3; D not certain. This CDR3 has 14 residues. Trimming removed 5 bases at V and 0 bases at J, with 9 bases between. CDR1 and CDR2 from the germline V gene are MNHEY and SMNVEV (reference sequence). CDR3 nucleotides: TGTGCCAGCAGTATCTTACCAAGCACAGATACGCAGTATTTT. Amino acid sequence: CASSILPSTDTQYF.

This clonotype occurred many times. This chain uses TRBV5-1 with TRBJ2-7, with D possibly matching TRBD2 (5 bases). Germline assignment: CDR1 SGHRS and CDR2 YFSETQ. V was clipped by 0 bases and J by 3 bases, with 13 bases between them. The CDR3 covers 15 residues. The CDR3 nucleotides are TGCGCCAGCAGCTTGGTCGCGGGCGACTTCTACGAGCAGTACTTC. Encoded protein: CASSLVAGDFYEQYF.

This chain uses TRBV6-5 with TRBJ1-1; possible D gene TRBD1, 6 bases. Germline-derived CDR1 and CDR2 are MNHEY and SVGAGI. V was clipped by 5 bases and J by 7 bases, with 20 bases between them. This CDR3 has 15 residues. The CDR3 spells CASSPSQRGLGEAFF. Here the CDR3 DNA reads TGTGCCAGCAGTCCCTCCCAACGGGGGCTCGGTGAAGCTTTCTTT.

The gene calls are TRBV5-1 and TRBJ2-1, with 10 bases that match TRBD1. Germline CDR1 SGHRS, CDR2 YFSETQ. V gave up 4 bases and J gave up 8 bases; unmatched junction bases: 6. This CDR3 contains 14 residues. CDR3 coding DNA: TGCGCCAGCAGCAGCGGACAGGGGGTCGATGAGCAGTTCTTC. It translates to CASSSGQGVDEQFF.

The V call is TRBV19, the J call TRBJ2-3; 8 bases are a match to TRBD2. The V gene end was trimmed by 8 bases and the J gene end by 4 bases; junction bases not matched to a gene: 5. The V gene's germline CDR1 is LNHDA and CDR2 SQIVND (reference sequence). The CDR3 runs to 13 residues. The CDR3 DNA is TGTGCCAGTCATGCGGGGGGAGCAGATACGCAGTATTTT. Amino acid sequence: CASHAGGADTQYF. The full variable domain, completed using reference TRBV19 and TRBJ2-3, is DGGITQSPKYLFRKEGQNVTLSCEQNLNHDAMYWYRQDPGQGLRLIYYSQIVNDFQKGDIAEGYSVSREKKESFPLTVTSAQKNPTAFYLCASHAGGADTQYFGPGTRLTVL.

The chain employs TRBV6-2 or TRBV6-3 and TRBJ2-5; D remains unclear. The CDR3 length is 14 residues. Trimming removed 7 bases at V and 4 bases at J, with 16 bases between. Germline V lookup: CDR1 MNHEY, CDR2 SVGEGT. The CDR3 coding sequence is TGTGCCAGCACCAACAACGTGGATCGAGAGACCCAGTACTTC. Its protein is CASTNNVDRETQYF.

This clonotype was counted ten times or more. This chain joins TRBV7-9 and TRBJ2-3; 9 nucleotides match TRBD2. The CDR3 has 17 residues. The trim removed 5 bases at V and 0 bases at J, leaving 9 bases unmatched. CDR1 and CDR2 from the germline V gene are SEHNR and FQNEAQ (reference sequence). The CDR3 here is CASSPPGLAPSTDTQYF. The CDR3, as DNA: TGTGCCAGCAGCCCGCCCGGACTAGCGCCTAGCACAGATACGCAGTATTTT. The complete variable domain, with remaining parts taken from reference TRBV7-9 and TRBJ2-3, reads DTGVSQNPRHKITKRGQNVTFRCDPISEHNRLYWYRQTLGQGPEFLTYFQNEAQLEKSRLLSDRFSAERPKGSFSTLEIQRTEQGDSAMYLCASSPPGLAPSTDTQYFGPGTRLTVL.

As concerns this clonotype: This may be a read error, as it is one base from a much larger clone. Likely a read error: the CDR3 ends without its conserved phenylalanine or tryptophan. This chain links TRBV12-3 or TRBV12-4 with TRBJ2-5; D remains unclear. The CDR3 has 12 residues. Trimming stripped 5 bases from V and 3 bases from J, with 7 bases between. The CDR3 is CASSPPEETQYL. The CDR3 DNA reads TGTGCCAGCAGTCCACCGGAAGAGACCCAGTACCTC.

The DNA for the CDR3 is TGCGCCAGCAGCCAAGAAACCCGTAGCGGCTTCTCCTACAATGAGCAGTTCTTC. Translating it yields CASSQETRSGFSYNEQFF. The chain has TRBV4-1 and TRBJ2-1, with TRBD2 as a possible D gene (6 bases). V was pared by 0 bases and J by 0 bases, with 15 bases between. This CDR3 is 18 amino acids long. Germline V CDR1 and CDR2: MGHRA, YSYEKL.

The rearrangement links TRBV30 to TRBJ2-2; D call uncertain. The V end was cut by 4 bases, the J end by 8 bases, with 8 bases between. CDR1 and CDR2 (germline): GTSNPN, SVGIG (reference sequence). This CDR3 spans 11 amino acids. DNA for the CDR3: TGTGCCTGGACCACCGTGGGGGAGCTGTTTTTT. Protein product: CAWTTVGELFF.

The rearrangement joins TRBV3-1 to TRBJ1-1; D not resolved. Germline V CDR1 and CDR2: LGHDT, YNNKEL (reference sequence). V dropped 7 bases and J dropped 4 bases, with 13 bases sitting between them. This CDR3 has 13 residues. The CDR3 nucleotides read TGTGCCAGCACCACAGAGGGCAGCACTGAAGCTTTCTTT. As protein: CASTTEGSTEAFF.

V and J are TRBV19 and TRBJ2-3; D tentatively reads TRBD1 or TRBD2 (5 bases each). Germline lookup yields CDR1 LNHDA and CDR2 SQIVND (reference sequence). The CDR3 runs to 11 residues. V lost 9 bases and J lost 10, with 14 bases in between. CDR3 protein: CASSEGNSQYF. CDR3 DNA: TGTGCCAGCAGCGAGGGGAATTCGCAGTATTTT. The variable domain in full, completed from reference TRBV19 and TRBJ2-3, reads DGGITQSPKYLFRKEGQNVTLSCEQNLNHDAMYWYRQDPGQGLRLIYYSQIVNDFQKGDIAEGYSVSREKKESFPLTVTSAQKNPTAFYLCASSEGNSQYFGPGTRLTVL.

The CDR3: CASSPRPWQISYEQYF. CDR3 DNA sequence: TGTGCCAGCAGCCCCAGACCGTGGCAGATCTCCTACGAGCAGTACTTC. This sequence joins TRBV7-2 and TRBJ2-7; D gene uncertain. Germline V lookup: CDR1 SGHTA, CDR2 FQGNSA. The CDR3 covers 16 residues. V was trimmed by 5 bases and J by 0 bases, leaving 17 bases between them.

The chain has TRBV6-6 and TRBJ2-1; D might be TRBD1 or TRBD2, each matching 5 bases. CDR1 is MNHNY and CDR2 is SVGAGI in the germline V gene (reference sequence). V lost 4 bases and J 0 bases, leaving 16 bases between the germline ends. The CDR3 length is 17 residues. The CDR3 is CASSFPPGTSSYNEQFF. CDR3 DNA: TGTGCCAGCAGTTTCCCACCCGGGACCAGCTCCTACAATGAGCAGTTCTTC.

Points on this clonotype: This clone may be a read error of a much larger clone one base away. This chain joins TRBV4-2 and TRBJ2-7; D uncertain. The germline V and J ends were trimmed by 5 bases and 0 bases, with 11 bases remaining between them. The CDR3 has 14 amino acids. In germline, CDR1 is LGHNA, CDR2 YNFKEQ. Here the CDR3 DNA reads TGTGCCAGCAGCTCCGCCTACGACTCCTACGAGCAGTACTTC. This encodes CASSSAYDSYEQYF.

V and J are TRBV7-9 and TRBJ2-3, with 8 positions matching TRBD2. The CDR3 totals 15 residues. The trim removed 7 bases at V and 2 bases at J, leaving 8 bases unmatched. CDR1 and CDR2 (germline): SEHNR, FQNEAQ (reference sequence). As DNA, the CDR3 is TGTGCCAGCAAACTAGCGGTGGGGCTCACAGATACGCAGTATTTT. It yields the protein CASKLAVGLTDTQYF.